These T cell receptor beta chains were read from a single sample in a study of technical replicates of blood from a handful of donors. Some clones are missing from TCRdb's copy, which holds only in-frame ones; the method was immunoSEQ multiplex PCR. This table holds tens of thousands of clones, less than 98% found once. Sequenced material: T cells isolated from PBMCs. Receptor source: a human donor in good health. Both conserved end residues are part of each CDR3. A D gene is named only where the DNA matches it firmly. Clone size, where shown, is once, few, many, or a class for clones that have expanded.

CASKQVASGTGRNQPQHF	TGCGCCAGCAAACAAGTGGCATCCGGGACAGGACGAAATCAGCCCCAGCATTTT	TRBD1	TRBV23-1	TRBJ1-5	18	.
CASSPRGGLYNSPLHF	TGTGCCAGCAGCCCCAGAGGGGGCCTTTATAATTCACCCCTCCACTTT	TRBD1	TRBV7-3	TRBJ1-6	16	.
CATFRGLVNQPQHF	TGTGCCACCTTCCGCGGTCTTGTGAATCAGCCCCAGCATTTT	.	TRBV6-1	TRBJ1-5	14	.
CASSSRKGGQPSYGYTF	TGTGCCAGCAGCTCCCGCAAGGGGGGACAGCCCTCCTATGGCTACACCTTC	TRBD1	TRBV9	TRBJ1-2	17	once
CASRAPGNSPLHF	TGTGCCAGCAGGGCCCCAGGGAATTCACCCCTCCACTTT	.	TRBV28	TRBJ1-6	13	.
CASSLGGVSRQYF	TGTGCCAGCAGCTTAGGGGGGGTGAGCAGGCAGTATTTT	.	TRBV7-9	TRBJ2-3	13	.
CASSGSGGLPNTGELFF	TGTGCCAGCAGCGGAAGCGGGGGGCTTCCGAACACCGGGGAGCTGTTTTTT	TRBD2	TRBV2	TRBJ2-2	17	.
CASSEEGGPYGYTF	TGTGCCAGCAGTGAAGAGGGGGGGCCTTATGGCTACACCTTC	.	TRBV6-1	TRBJ1-2	14	.
CASSQVVDSSYEQYF	TGCGCCAGCAGCCAAGTCGTCGATAGCTCCTACGAGCAGTACTTC	.	TRBV4-1	TRBJ2-7	15	.
CASSRGINPEAFF	TGTGCCAGCAGCAGGGGCATAAATCCAGAAGCTTTCTTT	.	TRBV7-9	TRBJ1-1	13	.
CASSWGVTGTNTEAFF	TGTGCCAGCAGCTGGGGGGTGACAGGGACGAACACTGAAGCTTTCTTT	TRBD1	TRBV5-4	TRBJ1-1	16	.
CASSERDSGSPLHF	TGTGCCAGCAGTGAAAGGGACAGTGGCTCACCCCTCCACTTT	TRBD1	TRBV6-4	TRBJ1-6	14	.
CASSQDGETNYGYTF	TGCGCCAGCAGCCAAGATGGGGAGACAAACTATGGCTACACCTTC	.	TRBV4-1	TRBJ1-2	15	.
CASSPPPLLAGATGEQFF	TGTGCCAGCAGCCCACCACCACTTCTAGCGGGGGCCACAGGGGAGCAGTTCTTC	TRBD2	TRBV9	TRBJ2-1	18	.
CASSILATGGQNIQYF	TGTGCCAGTAGTATACTTGCCACAGGGGGCCAAAACATTCAGTACTTC	TRBD1	TRBV19	TRBJ2-4	16	.
CASSLCCVPRTEAFF	TGTGCCAGCAGCTTATGTTGCGTTCCTCGGACTGAAGCTTTCTTT	.	TRBV5-7	TRBJ1-1	15	few
CASSQVAGLSNQPQHF	TGCGCCAGCAGCCAAGTCGCGGGATTGAGCAATCAGCCCCAGCATTTT	.	TRBV4-1	TRBJ1-5	16	once
CASSYSGGGVDTEAFF	TGTGCCAGCAGTTACAGCGGGGGGGGCGTAGACACTGAAGCTTTCTTT	.	TRBV6-5	TRBJ1-1	16	few
CACDLGGYHGYTF	TGTGCCTGCGACTTGGGCGGGTATCATGGCTACACCTTC	.	TRBV30	TRBJ1-2	13	.
CASSLGRPLSSTDTQYF	TGTGCCAGCAGCTTGGGGCGGCCTTTATCTAGCACAGATACGCAGTATTTT	.	TRBV5-4	TRBJ2-3	17	.
CASSPGNAGNSYEQYF	TGTGCCAGCAGCCCCGGTAATGCCGGGAATTCCTACGAGCAGTACTTC	.	TRBV5-4	TRBJ2-7	16	.
CASSIQGLDSPLHF	TGCGCCAGCAGCATACAGGGTTTGGATTCACCCCTCCACTTT	.	TRBV5-1	TRBJ1-6	14	.
CASSEVASLTYEQYF	TGTGCCAGCAGTGAAGTTGCGTCGTTGACTTACGAGCAGTACTTC	.	TRBV6-1	TRBJ2-7	15	.
CASSTGYEETQYF	TGCGCCAGCTCTACAGGGTATGAAGAGACCCAGTACTTC	.	TRBV10-1	TRBJ2-5	13	.
CASSPGGTYGYTF	TGTGCCAGCAGTCCAGGGGGGACCTATGGCTACACCTTC	TRBD1	TRBV28	TRBJ1-2	13	.
CASSEAKSGGNGYTF	TGTGCCAGCAGTGAAGCCAAAAGCGGGGGTAATGGCTACACCTTC	.	TRBV2	TRBJ1-2	15	.